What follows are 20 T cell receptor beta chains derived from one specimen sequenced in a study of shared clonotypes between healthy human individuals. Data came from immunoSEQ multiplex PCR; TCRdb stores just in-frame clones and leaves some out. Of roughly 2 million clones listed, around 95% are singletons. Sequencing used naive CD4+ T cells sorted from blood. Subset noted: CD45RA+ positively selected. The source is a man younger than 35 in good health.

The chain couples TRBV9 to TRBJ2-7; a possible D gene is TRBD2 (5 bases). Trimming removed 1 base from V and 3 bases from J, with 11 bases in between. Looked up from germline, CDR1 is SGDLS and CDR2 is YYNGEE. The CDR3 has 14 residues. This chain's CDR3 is CASSVTQGSYEQYF. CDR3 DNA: TGTGCCAGCAGCGTAACTCAAGGGAGCTACGAGCAGTACTTC.

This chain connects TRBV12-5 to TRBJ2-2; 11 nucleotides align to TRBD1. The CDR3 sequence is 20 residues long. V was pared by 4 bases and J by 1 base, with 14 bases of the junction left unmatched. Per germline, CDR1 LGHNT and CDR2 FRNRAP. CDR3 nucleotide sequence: TGTGCTAGTGGTTCCTATAATACCCCCGGGACAGGGGGGAACACCGGGGAGCTGTTTTTT. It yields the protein CASGSYNTPGTGGNTGELFF.

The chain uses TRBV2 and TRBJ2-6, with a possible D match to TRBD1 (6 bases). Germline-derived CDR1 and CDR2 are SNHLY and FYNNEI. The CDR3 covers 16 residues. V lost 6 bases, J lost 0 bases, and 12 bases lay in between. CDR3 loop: CASRFQGSSGANVLTF. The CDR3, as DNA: TGTGCCAGCAGGTTTCAGGGGAGCTCTGGGGCCAACGTCCTGACTTTC. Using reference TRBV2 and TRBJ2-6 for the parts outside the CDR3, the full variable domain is EPEVTQTPSHQVTQMGQEVILRCVPISNHLYFYWYRQILGQKVEFLVSFYNNEISEKSEIFDDQFSVERPDGSNFTLKIRSTKLEDSAMYFCASRFQGSSGANVLTFGAGSRLTVL.

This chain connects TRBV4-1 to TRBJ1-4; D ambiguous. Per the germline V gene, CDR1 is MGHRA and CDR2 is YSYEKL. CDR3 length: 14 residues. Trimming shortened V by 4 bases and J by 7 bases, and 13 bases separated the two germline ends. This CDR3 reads CASSLQERGEKLFF. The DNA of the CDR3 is TGCGCCAGCAGCCTCCAGGAGAGAGGTGAAAAACTGTTTTTT.

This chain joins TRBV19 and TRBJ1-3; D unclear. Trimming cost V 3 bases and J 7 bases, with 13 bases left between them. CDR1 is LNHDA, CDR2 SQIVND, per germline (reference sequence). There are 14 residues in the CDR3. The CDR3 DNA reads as TGTGCCAGTAGTATCCTGGCAGGACGGAACACCATATATTTT. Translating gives CASSILAGRNTIYF. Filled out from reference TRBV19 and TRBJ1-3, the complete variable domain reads DGGITQSPKYLFRKEGQNVTLSCEQNLNHDAMYWYRQDPGQGLRLIYYSQIVNDFQKGDIAEGYSVSREKKESFPLTVTSAQKNPTAFYLCASSILAGRNTIYFGEGSWLTVV.

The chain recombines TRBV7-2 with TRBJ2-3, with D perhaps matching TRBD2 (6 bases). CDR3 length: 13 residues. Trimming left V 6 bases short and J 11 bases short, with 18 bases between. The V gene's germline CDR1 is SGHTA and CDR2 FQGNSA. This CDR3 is CASRMGRDWKQYF. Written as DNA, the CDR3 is TGTGCCAGCAGAATGGGGCGGGACTGGAAGCAGTATTTT.

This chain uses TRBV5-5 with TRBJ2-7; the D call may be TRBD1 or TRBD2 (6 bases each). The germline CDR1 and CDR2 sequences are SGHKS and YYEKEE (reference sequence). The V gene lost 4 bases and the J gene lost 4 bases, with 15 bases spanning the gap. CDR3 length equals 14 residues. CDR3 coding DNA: TGTGCCAGCAGCCCCTGGGGGGCGGGGTACGAGCAGTACTTC. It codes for CASSPWGAGYEQYF.

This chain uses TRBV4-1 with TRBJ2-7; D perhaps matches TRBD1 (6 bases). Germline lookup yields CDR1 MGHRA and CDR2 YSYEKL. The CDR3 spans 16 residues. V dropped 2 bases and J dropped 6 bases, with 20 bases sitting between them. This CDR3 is CASSQRSGEWVGEQYF. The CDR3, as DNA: TGCGCCAGCAGCCAAAGGTCAGGGGAATGGGTTGGCGAGCAGTACTTC.

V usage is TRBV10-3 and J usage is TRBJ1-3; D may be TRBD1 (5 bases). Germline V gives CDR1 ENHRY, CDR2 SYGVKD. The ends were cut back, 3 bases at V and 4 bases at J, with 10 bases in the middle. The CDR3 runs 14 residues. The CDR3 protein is CAISDSDTGNTIYF. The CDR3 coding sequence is TGTGCCATCAGTGATTCGGACACGGGAAACACCATATATTTT.

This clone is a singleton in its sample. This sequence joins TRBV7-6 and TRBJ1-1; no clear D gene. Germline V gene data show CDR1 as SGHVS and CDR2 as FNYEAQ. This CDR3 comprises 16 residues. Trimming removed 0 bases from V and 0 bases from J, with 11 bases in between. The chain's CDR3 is CASSLAPNSMNTEAFF. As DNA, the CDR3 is TGTGCCAGCAGCTTAGCGCCCAACAGTATGAACACTGAAGCTTTCTTT.

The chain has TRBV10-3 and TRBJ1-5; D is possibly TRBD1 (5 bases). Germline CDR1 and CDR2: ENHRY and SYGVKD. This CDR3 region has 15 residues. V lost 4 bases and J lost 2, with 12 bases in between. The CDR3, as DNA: TGTGCCATCAGTGTGGGGGGAGGTGGCAATCAGCCCCAGCATTTT. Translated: CAISVGGGGNQPQHF.

Here the CDR3 reads CASSLVGGTGVDEQYF. The CDR3 DNA is TGTGCCAGCAGCTTAGTAGGTGGGACAGGGGTGGACGAGCAGTACTTC. The chain couples TRBV11-2 to TRBJ2-7; 10 bases fit TRBD1. The CDR3 runs to 16 residues. Germline-derived CDR1 and CDR2 are SGHAT and FQNNGV. V was pared by 1 base and J by 5 bases, with 8 bases of the junction left unmatched.

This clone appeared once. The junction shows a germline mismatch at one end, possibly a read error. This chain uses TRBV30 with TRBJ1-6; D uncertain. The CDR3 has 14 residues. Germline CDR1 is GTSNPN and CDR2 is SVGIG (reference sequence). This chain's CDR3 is CAWSAGGDKSPLHF. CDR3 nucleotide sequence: TGTGCCTGGAGCGCTGGCGGGGATAAATCACCCCTCCACTTT.

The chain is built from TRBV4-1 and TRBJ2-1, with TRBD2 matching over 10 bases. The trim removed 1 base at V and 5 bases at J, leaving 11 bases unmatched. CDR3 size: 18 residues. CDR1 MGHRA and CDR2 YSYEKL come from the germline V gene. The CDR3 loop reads CASSQVSGTSGTNNEQFF. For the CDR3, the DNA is TGCGCCAGCAGCCAAGTTAGCGGAACTAGCGGGACAAACAATGAGCAGTTCTTC.

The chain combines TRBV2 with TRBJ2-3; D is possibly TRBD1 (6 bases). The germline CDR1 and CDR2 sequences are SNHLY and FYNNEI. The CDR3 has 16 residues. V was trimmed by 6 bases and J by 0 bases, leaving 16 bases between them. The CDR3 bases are TGTGCCAGCAGCAGGGGAAACCCCACTAGCACAGATACGCAGTATTTT. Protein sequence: CASSRGNPTSTDTQYF.

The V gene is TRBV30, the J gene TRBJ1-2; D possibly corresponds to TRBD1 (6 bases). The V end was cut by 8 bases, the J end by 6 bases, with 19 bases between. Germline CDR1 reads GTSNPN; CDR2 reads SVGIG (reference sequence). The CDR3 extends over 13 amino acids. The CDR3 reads CAGESQGRNGYTF. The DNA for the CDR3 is TGTGCCGGTGAATCACAGGGAAGGAATGGCTACACCTTC.

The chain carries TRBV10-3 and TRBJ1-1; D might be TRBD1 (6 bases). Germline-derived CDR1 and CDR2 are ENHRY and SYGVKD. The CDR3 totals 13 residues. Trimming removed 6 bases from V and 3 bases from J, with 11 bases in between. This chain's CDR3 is CAIRGGLDTEAFF. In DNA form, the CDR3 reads TGTGCCATCAGAGGGGGGCTGGACACTGAAGCTTTCTTT.

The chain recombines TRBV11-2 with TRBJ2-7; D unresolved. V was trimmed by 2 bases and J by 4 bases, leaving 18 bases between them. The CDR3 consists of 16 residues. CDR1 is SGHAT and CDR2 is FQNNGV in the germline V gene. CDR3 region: CASSLIKSSKIYEQYF. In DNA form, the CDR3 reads TGTGCCAGCAGCTTAATAAAGAGTAGTAAAATTTACGAGCAGTACTTC. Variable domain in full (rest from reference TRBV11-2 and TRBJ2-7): EAGVAQSPRYKIIEKRQSVAFWCNPISGHATLYWYQQILGQGPKLLIQFQNNGVVDDSQLPKDRFSAERLKGVDSTLKIQPAKLEDSAVYLCASSLIKSSKIYEQYFGPGTRLTVT.

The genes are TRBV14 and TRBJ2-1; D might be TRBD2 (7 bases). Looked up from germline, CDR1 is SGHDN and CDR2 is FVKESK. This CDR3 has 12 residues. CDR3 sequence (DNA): TGTGATTGGGGGGGCCTCAACAATGAGCAGTTCTTC. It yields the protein CDWGGLNNEQFF.

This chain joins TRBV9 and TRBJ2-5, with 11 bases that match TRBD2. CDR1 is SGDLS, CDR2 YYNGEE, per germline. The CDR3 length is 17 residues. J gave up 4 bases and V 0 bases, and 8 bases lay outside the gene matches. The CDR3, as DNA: TGTGCCAGCAGCGTAGGTCGGCTAGCGGGAGGAAGAGAGACCCAGTACTTC. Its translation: CASSVGRLAGGRETQYF.